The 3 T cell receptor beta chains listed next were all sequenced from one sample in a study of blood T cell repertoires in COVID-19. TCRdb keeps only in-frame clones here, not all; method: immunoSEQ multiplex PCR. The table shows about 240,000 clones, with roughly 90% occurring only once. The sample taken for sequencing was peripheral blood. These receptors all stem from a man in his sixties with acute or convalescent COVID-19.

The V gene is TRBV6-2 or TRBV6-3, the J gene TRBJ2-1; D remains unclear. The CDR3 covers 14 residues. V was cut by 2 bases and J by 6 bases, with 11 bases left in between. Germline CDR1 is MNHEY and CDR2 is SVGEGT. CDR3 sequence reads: CASSYLTASNEQFF. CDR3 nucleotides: TGTGCCAGCAGTTACCTTACCGCTAGCAATGAGCAGTTCTTC.

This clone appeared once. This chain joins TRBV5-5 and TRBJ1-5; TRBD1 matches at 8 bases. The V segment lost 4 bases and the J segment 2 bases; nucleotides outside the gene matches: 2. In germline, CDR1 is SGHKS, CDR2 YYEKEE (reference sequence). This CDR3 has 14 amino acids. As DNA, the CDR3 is TGTGCCAGCAGCATGGACAGGGGCAATCAGCCCCAGCATTTT. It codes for CASSMDRGNQPQHF.

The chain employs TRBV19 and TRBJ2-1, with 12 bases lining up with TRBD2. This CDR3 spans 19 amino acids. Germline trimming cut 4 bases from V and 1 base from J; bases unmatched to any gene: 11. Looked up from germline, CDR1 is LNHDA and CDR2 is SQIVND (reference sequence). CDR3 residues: CASSTYMTSGGGSYNEQFF. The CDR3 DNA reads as TGTGCCAGTAGTACCTACATGACTAGCGGGGGAGGTTCCTACAATGAGCAGTTCTTC.